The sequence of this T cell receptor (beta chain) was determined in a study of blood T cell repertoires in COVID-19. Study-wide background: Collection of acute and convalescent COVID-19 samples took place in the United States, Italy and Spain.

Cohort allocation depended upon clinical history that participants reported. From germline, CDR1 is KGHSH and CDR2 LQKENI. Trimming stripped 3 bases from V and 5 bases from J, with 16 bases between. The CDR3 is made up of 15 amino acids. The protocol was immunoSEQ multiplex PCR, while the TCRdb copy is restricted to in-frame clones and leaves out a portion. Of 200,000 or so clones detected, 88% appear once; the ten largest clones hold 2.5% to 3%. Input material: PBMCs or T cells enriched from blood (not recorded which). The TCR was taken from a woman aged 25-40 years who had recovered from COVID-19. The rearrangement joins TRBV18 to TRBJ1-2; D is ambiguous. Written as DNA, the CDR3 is TGTGCCAGCTCACCTCAACCGGGGAACCAGTATGGCTACACCTTC. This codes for CASSPQPGNQYGYTF.